Listed below are T cell receptor beta chains from one sample, sequenced in a study of cytomegalovirus exposure and HLA in healthy donors. The protocol was immunoSEQ multiplex PCR, while the TCRdb copy is restricted to in-frame clones and leaves out a portion. Of roughly 120,000 clones listed, roughly four fifths are singletons. Material: PBMCs. Receptors were obtained from a young woman in good health and CMV-seronegative. Each CDR3 is given without its conserved first and last residue.

v_gene,CDR3aa
TRBV6-1,ASSATAPFSYEQY
TRBV6-5,ASRTGGSYGYT
TRBV7-8,ASSLVEKDRLF
TRBV5-1,ASRDWEGETAQRGSGANVLT
TRBV5-8,ASSMRWTGISPQPQH
TRBV29-1,SVSASGGGYEQY
TRBV5-1,ASSYTGGHRDGYT
TRBV28,ASSSAGFSGNTIY
TRBV10-3,AISGGLATSYNEQF
TRBV6-1,ASSEAGTGRREAF
TRBV7-2,ASSLDRDRVNNEQF
TRBV5-8,ASSKTGAKNIQY
TRBV7-9,ASSLPGQGNQPQH
TRBV27,ASSLSIQGPYEQY
TRBV7-9,ASSSMTGVSGNTIY
TRBV7-2,ASSLSAGTEQY
TRBV4-1,ASSRGTQATAEAF
TRBV18,ASSPGQVYGEAF
TRBV29-1,SVEVDFNYNYGYT
TRBV4-1,ASSQEVDRGFDEQY
TRBV27,ASSLQGFNQPQH
TRBV9,ASSVGQGSNQPQH
TRBV5-1,ASSYYRVSTDTQY
TRBV28,ASAGGYQPQH
TRBV10-1,ASSESSHYGYT
TRBV6-6,ASSYSKQGGYEQY
TRBV10-3,AISPGQTSFSNQPQH
TRBV6-1,ASSLRQQYGYT
TRBV27,ASSPAGRNQPQH
TRBV30,AWSGRTRSGYEQY
TRBV5-1,ASSWGAGQGAGEQF
TRBV4-1,ASSLSAGEVYGYT
TRBV28,ASSLWSGRDTEAF
TRBV10-3,AISALMGGMGGYT
TRBV28,ASSLVGAEKLF
TRBV5-1,ASSPRTGAGYEQY
TRBV5-6,ASTTGANKKPLH
TRBV4-1,ASSQDLGGQAYQPQH
TRBV5-1,ASSQGSTNEKLF
TRBV29-1,SAFRGTEAF
TRBV6-1,ASSDMSGSGANVLT
TRBV9,ASSGGPTGTNEKLF
TRBV4-2,ASSQDLGQGVSRNQPQH
TRBV6-1,ASSPHEGSNQPQH
TRBV2,ASREDRSYYGYT
TRBV7-9,ASSLQAGTTY
TRBV10-3,AIRMDIRNYGYT
TRBV14,ASSHLDRNTEAF
TRBV2,ASSVWAIAGSYEQY
TRBV6-5,ASSYSSSYEQY
TRBV28,ASSFTSSMNTEAF